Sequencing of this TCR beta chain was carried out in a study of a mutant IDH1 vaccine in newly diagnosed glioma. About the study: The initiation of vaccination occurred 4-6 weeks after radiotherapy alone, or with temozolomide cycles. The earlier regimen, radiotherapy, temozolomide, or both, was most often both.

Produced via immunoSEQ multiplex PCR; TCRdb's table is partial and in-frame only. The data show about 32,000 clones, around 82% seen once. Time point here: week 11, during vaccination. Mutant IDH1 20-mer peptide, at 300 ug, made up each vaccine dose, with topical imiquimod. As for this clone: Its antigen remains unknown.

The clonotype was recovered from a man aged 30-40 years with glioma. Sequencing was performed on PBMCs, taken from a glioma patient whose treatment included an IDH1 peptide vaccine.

This chain's CDR3 is CASSQDNSGHEQYF. The CDR3 coding sequence is TGCGCCAGCAGCCAAGATAATTCCGGACATGAGCAGTACTTC. J is TRBJ2-7 and V is TRBV4-3, with D perhaps matching TRBD1 (5 bases). The CDR3 consists of 14 residues. Germline CDR1 is LGHNA and CDR2 is YSLEER. Trimming shortened V by 0 bases and J by 7 bases, and 13 bases separated the two germline ends.